The T cell receptor (beta chain) under discussion was sequenced for a study of blood T cell repertoires in COVID-19. Study-wide context: Samples of COVID-19 (acute and convalescent) were obtained from the United States, Italy and Spain. From T cells, B-cell-depleted T cells, or PBMCs came the material, which was cDNA or gDNA.

The Seattle site enrolled patients during active infection and followed them longitudinally. Authors' data handling: Amplification from reference gene primers served as the basis for estimated nucleated cell counts. Profiled with immunoSEQ multiplex PCR; TCRdb holds only in-frame clones, not every one. V and J calls plus clone size are reproduced from that table; the DNA served to infer D and trimming. Of around 49,000 clones listed, more than 80% are singletons. V dropped 3 bases and J dropped 2; count of bases not matched to a gene: 2. Germline CDR1 KGHSH, CDR2 LQKENI. CDR3 size: 16 residues. The source of this sequence is a man between 60 and 75 years old with COVID-19, enrolled during active disease. This chain uses TRBV18 with TRBJ2-2; 11 positions match TRBD2. The material sequenced was peripheral blood. In DNA, the CDR3 is TGTGCCAGCTCACCGGGACTAGCGGTTAACACCGGGGAGCTGTTTTTT. It encodes CASSPGLAVNTGELFF.